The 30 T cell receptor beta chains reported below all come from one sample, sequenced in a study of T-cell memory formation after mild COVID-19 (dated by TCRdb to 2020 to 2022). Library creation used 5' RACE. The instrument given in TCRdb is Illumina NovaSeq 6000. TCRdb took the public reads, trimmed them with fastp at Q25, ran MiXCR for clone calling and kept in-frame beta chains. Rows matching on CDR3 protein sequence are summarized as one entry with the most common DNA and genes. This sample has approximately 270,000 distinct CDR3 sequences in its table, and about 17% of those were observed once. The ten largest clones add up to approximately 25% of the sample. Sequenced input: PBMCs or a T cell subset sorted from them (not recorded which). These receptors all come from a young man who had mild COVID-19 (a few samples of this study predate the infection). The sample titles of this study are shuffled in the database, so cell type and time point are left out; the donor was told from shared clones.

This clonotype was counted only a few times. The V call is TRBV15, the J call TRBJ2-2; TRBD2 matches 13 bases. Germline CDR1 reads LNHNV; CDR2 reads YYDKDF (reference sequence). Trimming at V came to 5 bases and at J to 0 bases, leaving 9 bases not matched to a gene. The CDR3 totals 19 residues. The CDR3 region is CATSPPGLAGTTNTGELFF. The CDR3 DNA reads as TGTGCCACCAGCCCCCCGGGACTAGCGGGGACAACGAACACCGGGGAGCTGTTTTTT.

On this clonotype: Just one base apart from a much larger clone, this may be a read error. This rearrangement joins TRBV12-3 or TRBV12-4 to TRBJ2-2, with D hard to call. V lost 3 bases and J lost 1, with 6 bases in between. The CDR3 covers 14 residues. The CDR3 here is CASSFAMNTGELFF. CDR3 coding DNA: TGTGCCAGCAGTTTCGCCATGAACACCGGGGAGCTGTTTTTT.

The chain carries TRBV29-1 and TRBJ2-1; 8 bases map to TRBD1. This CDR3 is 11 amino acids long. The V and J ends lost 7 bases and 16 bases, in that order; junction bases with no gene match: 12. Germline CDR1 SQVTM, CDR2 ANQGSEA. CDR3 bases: TGCAGCGCTATCACATTAGGACAGGGTTTCTTC. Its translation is CSAITLGQGFF.

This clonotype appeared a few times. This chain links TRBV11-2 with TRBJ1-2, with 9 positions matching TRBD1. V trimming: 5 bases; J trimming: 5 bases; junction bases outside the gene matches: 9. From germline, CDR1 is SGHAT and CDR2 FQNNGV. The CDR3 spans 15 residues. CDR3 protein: CASSQPGQGYYGYTF. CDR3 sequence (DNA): TGTGCCAGCAGCCAACCGGGACAGGGTTATTATGGCTACACCTTC.

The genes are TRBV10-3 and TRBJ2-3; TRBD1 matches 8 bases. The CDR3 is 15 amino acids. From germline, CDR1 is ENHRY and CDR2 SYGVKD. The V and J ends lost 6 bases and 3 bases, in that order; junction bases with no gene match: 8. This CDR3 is CAIRATGVGTDTQYF. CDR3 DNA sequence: TGTGCCATCAGGGCGACAGGGGTAGGTACAGATACGCAGTATTTT.

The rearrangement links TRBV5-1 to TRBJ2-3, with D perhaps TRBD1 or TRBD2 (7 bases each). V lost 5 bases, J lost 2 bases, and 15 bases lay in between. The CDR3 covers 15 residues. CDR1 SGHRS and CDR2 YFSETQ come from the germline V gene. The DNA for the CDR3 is TGCGCCAGCAGTGAGCGGGACAGACCCACAGATACGCAGTATTTT. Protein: CASSERDRPTDTQYF.

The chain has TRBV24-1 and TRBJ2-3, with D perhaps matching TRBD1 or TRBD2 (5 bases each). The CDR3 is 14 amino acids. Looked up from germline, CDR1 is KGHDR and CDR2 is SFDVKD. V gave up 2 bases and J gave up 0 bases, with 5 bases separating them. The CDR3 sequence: CATSDWDSTDTQYF. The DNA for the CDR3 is TGTGCCACCAGTGATTGGGACAGCACAGATACGCAGTATTTT.

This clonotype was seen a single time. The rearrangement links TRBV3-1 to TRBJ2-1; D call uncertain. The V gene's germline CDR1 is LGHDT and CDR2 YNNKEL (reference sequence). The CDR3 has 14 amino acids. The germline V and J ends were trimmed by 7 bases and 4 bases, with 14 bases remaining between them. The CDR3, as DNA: TGTGCCAGCACCCCCCGCGGTGGATACAATGAGCAGTTCTTC. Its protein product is CASTPRGGYNEQFF.

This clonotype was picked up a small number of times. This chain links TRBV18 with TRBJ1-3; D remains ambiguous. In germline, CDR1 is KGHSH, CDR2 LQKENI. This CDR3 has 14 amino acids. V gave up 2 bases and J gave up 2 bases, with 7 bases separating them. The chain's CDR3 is CASSPTTPGNTIYF. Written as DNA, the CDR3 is TGTGCCAGCTCACCAACGACCCCTGGAAACACCATATATTTT.

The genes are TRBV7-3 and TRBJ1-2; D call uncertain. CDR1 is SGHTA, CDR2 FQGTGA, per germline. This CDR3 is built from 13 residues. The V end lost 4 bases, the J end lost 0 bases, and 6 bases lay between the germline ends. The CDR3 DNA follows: TGTGCCAGCAGCTCCGGGCCTAACTATGGCTACACCTTC. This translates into CASSSGPNYGYTF.

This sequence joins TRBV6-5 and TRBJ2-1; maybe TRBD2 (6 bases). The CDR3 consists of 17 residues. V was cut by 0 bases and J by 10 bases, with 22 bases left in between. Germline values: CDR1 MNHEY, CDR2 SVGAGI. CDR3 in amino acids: CASSYSTGGTASSEQFF. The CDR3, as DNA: TGTGCCAGCAGTTACTCGACCGGCGGGACTGCCTCCTCCGAGCAGTTCTTC.

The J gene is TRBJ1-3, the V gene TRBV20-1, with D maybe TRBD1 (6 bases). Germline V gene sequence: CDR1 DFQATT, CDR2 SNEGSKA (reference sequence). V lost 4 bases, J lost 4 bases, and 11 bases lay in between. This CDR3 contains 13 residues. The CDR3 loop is CSAKPGQGNTIYF. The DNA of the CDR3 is TGCAGTGCTAAGCCGGGACAAGGAAACACCATATATTTT.

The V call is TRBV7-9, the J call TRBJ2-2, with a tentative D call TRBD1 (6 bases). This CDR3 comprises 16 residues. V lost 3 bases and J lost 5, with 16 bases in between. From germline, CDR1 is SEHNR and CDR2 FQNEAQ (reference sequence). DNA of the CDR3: TGTGCCAGCAGCTTGGCAAGGCCGGGACATACCGGGGAGCTGTTTTTT. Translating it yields CASSLARPGHTGELFF.

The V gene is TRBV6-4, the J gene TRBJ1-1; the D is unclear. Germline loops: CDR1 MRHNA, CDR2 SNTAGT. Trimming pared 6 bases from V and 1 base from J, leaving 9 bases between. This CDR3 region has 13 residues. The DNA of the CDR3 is TGTGCCAGCAGCTTTTCGGAGAACACTGAAGCTTTCTTT. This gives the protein CASSFSENTEAFF.

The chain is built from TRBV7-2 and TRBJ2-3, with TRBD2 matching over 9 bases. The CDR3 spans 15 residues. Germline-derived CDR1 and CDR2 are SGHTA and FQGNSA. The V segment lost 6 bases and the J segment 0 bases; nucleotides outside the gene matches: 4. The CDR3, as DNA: TGTGCCAGCAGAAGCCTAGCGGGGAGCACAGATACGCAGTATTTT. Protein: CASRSLAGSTDTQYF.

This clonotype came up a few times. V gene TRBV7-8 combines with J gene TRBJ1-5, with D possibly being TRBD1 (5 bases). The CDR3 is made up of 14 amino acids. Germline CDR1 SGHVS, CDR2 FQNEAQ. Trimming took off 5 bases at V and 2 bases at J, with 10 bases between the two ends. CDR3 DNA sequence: TGTGCCAGCAGCAACCGGGACGGCAATCAGCCCCAGCATTTT. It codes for CASSNRDGNQPQHF.

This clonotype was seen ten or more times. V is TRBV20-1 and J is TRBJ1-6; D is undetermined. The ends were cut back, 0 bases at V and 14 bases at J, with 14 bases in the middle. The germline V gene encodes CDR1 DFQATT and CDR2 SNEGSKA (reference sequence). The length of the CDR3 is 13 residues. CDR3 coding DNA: TGCAGTGCTAGAGACAGTCAAATTCTTACCCTCCACTTT. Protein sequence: CSARDSQILTLHF.

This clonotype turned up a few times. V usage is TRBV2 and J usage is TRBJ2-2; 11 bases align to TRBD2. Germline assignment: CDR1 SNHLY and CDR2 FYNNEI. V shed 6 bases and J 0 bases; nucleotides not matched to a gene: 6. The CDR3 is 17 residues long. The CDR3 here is CASRTLAGGPNTGELFF. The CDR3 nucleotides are TGTGCCAGCAGAACCCTAGCGGGGGGCCCGAACACCGGGGAGCTGTTTTTT.

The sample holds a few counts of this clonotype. The CDR3: CASSPRDKHEQYV. CDR3 DNA: TGTGCCAGCAGCCCAAGGGACAAGCACGAGCAGTACGTC. The chain couples TRBV7-9 to TRBJ2-7; D is perhaps TRBD1 (6 bases). Germline V CDR1 and CDR2: SEHNR, FQNEAQ (reference sequence). The CDR3 covers 13 residues. Trimming cost V 5 bases and J 5 bases, with 13 bases left between them.

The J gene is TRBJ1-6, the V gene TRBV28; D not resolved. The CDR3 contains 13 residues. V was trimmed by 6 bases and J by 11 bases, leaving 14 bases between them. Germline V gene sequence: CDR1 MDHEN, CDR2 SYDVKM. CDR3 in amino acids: CASSPVVVAPLHF. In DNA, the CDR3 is TGTGCCAGCAGCCCCGTAGTGGTGGCACCCCTCCACTTT.

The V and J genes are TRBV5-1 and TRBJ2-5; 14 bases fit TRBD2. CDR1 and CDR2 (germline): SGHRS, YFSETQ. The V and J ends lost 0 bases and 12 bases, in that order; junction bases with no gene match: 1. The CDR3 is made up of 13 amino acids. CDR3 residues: CASSLEGLAGEYF. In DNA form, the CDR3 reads TGCGCCAGCAGCTTGGAGGGACTAGCGGGAGAGTACTTC.

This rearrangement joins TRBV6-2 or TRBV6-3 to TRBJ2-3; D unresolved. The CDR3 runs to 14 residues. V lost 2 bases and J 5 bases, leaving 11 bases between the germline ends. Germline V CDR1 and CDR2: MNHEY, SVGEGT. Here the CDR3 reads CASSYGQFGDTQYF. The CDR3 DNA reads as TGTGCCAGCAGTTACGGTCAGTTCGGAGATACGCAGTATTTT.

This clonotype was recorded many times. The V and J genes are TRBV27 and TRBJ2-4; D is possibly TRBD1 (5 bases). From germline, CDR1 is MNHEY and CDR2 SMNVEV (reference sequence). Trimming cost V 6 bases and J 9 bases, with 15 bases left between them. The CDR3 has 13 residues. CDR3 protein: CASRRSRDSIQYF. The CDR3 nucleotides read TGTGCCAGCAGGAGGTCCAGGGATAGCATTCAGTACTTC.

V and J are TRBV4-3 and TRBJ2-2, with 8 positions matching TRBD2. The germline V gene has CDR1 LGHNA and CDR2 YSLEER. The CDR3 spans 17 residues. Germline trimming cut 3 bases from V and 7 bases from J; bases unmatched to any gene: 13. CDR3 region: CASSQSSRGVVSGELFF. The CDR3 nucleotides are TGCGCCAGCAGCCAGAGCTCGCGGGGGGTTGTTAGCGGGGAGCTGTTTTTT.

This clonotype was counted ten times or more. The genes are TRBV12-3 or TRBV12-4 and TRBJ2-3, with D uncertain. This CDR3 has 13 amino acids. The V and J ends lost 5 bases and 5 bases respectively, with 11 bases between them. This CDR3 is CASSLLRRDTQYF. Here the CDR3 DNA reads TGTGCCAGCAGTCTATTGAGAAGAGATACGCAGTATTTT.

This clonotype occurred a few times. The CDR3 DNA sequence: TGTGCCAGCAGCTTGGCCGGGACCGGTGGTGAGCAGTTCTTC. Its translation: CASSLAGTGGEQFF. The V and J genes are TRBV5-6 and TRBJ2-1; either TRBD1 or TRBD2 may supply D (5 bases each). Germline lookup yields CDR1 SGHDT and CDR2 YYEEEE. V lost 0 bases, J lost 9 bases, and 13 bases lay in between. This CDR3 has 14 residues.

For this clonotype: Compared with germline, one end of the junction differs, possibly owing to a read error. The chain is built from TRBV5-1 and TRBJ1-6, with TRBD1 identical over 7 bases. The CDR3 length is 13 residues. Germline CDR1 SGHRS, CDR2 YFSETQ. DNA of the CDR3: TGCGACAGCAACCGGGACAGTAATTCACCCCTCCACTTT. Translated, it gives CDSNRDSNSPLHF.

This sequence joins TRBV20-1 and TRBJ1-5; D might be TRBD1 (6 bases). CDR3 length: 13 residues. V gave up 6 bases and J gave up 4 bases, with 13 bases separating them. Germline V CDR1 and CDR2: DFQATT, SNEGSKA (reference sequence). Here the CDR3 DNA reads TGCAGTGCCAGGGCCGGGACAAATCAGCCCCAGCATTTT. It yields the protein CSARAGTNQPQHF.

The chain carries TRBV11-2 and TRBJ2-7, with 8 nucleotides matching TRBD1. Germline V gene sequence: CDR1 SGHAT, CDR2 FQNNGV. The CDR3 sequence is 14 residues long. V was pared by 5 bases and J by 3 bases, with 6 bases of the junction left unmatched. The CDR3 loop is CASSPWTGNYEQYF. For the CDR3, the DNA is TGTGCCAGCAGCCCCTGGACAGGGAACTACGAGCAGTACTTC.

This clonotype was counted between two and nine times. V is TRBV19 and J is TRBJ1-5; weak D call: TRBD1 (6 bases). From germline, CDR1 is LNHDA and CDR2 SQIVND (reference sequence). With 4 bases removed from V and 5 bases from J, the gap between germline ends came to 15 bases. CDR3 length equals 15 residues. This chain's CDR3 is CASSTWTAGHQPQHF. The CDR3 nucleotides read TGTGCCAGTAGTACGTGGACAGCGGGGCATCAGCCCCAGCATTTT.